Included here is one TCR beta chain sequence, with context. Its cognate antigen has yet to be identified. The input lacks base qualities; no much larger clone sits a single base away. This record belongs to a study of T cell responses to AZD1222 COVID-19 vaccine (dated by TCRdb to the early 2020s). For the study in its entirety: Because spike-specific TCR depth and breadth did not differ between the two schedules, AZD1222 recipients who got a second dose at roughly 4 weeks were pooled with those who got a second dose at roughly 12 weeks. TCR sequencing covered roughly 230 trial participants: 200 to 220 given two doses of AZD1222 and 26 given two doses of MenACWY control vaccine. Enrollment into the trials was organized by age into subgroups of 18-55, 56-69 and 70-plus years, and those subgroups contained about 160, 30 and 59 TCR-sequenced participants, respectively.

The CDR3 regions of human TCRbeta chains were analyzed by immunosequencing. The published analysis was carried out like this. Repertoire TCRs were checked for matches against a reference library of SARS-CoV-2-specific TCRs that had been generated using the MIRA antigen-specificity platform. Breadth was defined as the fraction of unique TCRs that were SARS-CoV-2-associated. Depth was defined as the fraction of total T cells that were SARS-CoV-2-associated. Using the MIRA data, every spike-specific TCR was mapped to the spike region that the TCR reacted to and assigned to either a CD4 or a CD8 class. Log10-transformed breadth and depth values were compared by one-way ANOVA with Sidak's multiple comparisons tests. This immuneACCESS table, as held by TCRdb, lists in-frame sequences with V and J called but not all clones. Of the missing ones, under half trace to an unresolved V gene in checked studies; the others have no known cause. Clone size and the V and J calls come from that table; the DNA yielded D and trimming. In this sample the table shows 95,000 to 110,000 clones, approximately 89% of which occur a single time. Of the sample, about 8.7% falls within the top ten clones.

This specimen's time point label, interpreted: baseline before first vaccination. Vaccinee samples came from UK trials COV001 and COV002, including a single-blind randomized controlled phase 2/3 trial of AZD1222 (ChAdOx1 nCoV-19) in healthy adults. Trial participant PBMC samples were collected at day 0 and day 28 after the second dose for TCRbeta chain sequencing. What the work shows at the level of the full study, not this receptor alone: Nearly half of unique spike-specific TCRs reportedly recognized epitopes outside regions mutated in the B.1.351 and B.1.1.7 variants. After two AZD1222 doses, both the breadth and the depth of spike-specific TCRs were significantly higher than at day 0 and than in MenACWY recipients. Conclusions about previously exposed vaccinees are limited because only six or seven AZD1222 recipients were SARS-CoV-2 seropositive at baseline. Participants were mostly white British, with more females than males. The authors suggested clonal diversity may have been underestimated. Because no day 14 peak-response samples were available, repertoires were characterized only after the peak T cell response. The 56-69-year group was small, and its depth increase did not reach significance, likely because of low power. CD4 TCRs associated with the vaccine covered the entire spike protein, and the dominant responses were in regions 160-218 and 743-854.

Between the V and J ends, shortened by 4 bases and 7 bases respectively, the junction contains 11 bases. The CDR3 spans 13 residues, from the cysteine through the phenylalanine. Only the CDR3 portion is preserved as DNA: 39 bases, with reading frame beginning at the first base. From the germline V gene, CDR1 is MDHEN and CDR2 is SYDVKM. This clonotype was obtained from an adult in good health. The receptor chain draws on TRBV28 and TRBJ1-5; the D gene is not confidently resolved. Sequencing used peripheral blood, obtained on day 0 of AZD1222 vaccination. The CDR3 corresponds to CASSSIPFQPQHF. The DNA sequence reads TGTGCCAGCAGTTCTATTCCCTTCCAGCCCCAGCATTTT.